This T cell receptor (beta chain) was captured in a study of T cell responses to AZD1222 COVID-19 vaccine (dated by TCRdb to about 2021). Notes on the research overall: A total of about 230 trial participants underwent TCR sequencing, of whom roughly 210 received two doses of AZD1222 and some 26 received two doses of the MenACWY control vaccine. Trial participants were enrolled by age into subgroups of 18-55, 56-69 and 70-plus years, and 148, 28 and 57 TCR-sequenced participants, respectively, were included in these subgroups. General conclusions and limits of the study: A significant rise in spike-specific TCR breadth and depth was observed after two AZD1222 doses relative to day 0 and relative to MenACWY recipients. In the small 56-69-year group, the increase in depth fell short of significance, most likely because of low power. Reportedly, close to half of the unique spike-specific TCRs recognized epitopes lying outside the regions that are mutated in the B.1.351 and B.1.1.7 variants. No day 14 peak-response samples were available, so repertoires were characterized only after the peak T cell response. Participants were mostly white British and included more females than males, and it was suggested by the authors that clonal diversity may have been underestimated. Conclusions about previously exposed vaccinees are limited because only five to seven AZD1222 recipients were SARS-CoV-2 seropositive at baseline. Vaccine-associated CD4 TCRs spanned the whole spike protein, with dominant responses in regions 160-218 and 743-854.

Taken from the germline V gene (reference sequence), the CDR1 and CDR2 loops are SGHNT and YYREEE. The germline V end is reduced by 4 bases and the J end by 7 bases; junction bases left unmatched: 9. The CDR3 runs 14 residues from the cysteine to the phenylalanine. The entry retains the CDR3 DNA only, 42 bases that are in frame from base 1. A word on this clone: Its recognized antigen is unknown. No base quality values were provided; no much bigger clone lies one nucleotide off.

The CDR3 regions of human TCRbeta chains were analyzed by immunosequencing. The authors' pipeline ran thus. Repertoire TCRs were matched against a reference library of SARS-CoV-2-specific TCRs generated with the MIRA antigen-specificity platform. Breadth meant the fraction of unique TCRs that were SARS-CoV-2-associated, whereas depth meant the fraction of total T cells that were SARS-CoV-2-associated. Using the MIRA data, each spike-specific TCR was mapped to the spike region that the TCR reacts to and placed in a CD4 or CD8 class. Log10-transformed breadth and depth values were compared by one-way ANOVA with Sidak's multiple comparisons tests. TCRdb provides this immuneACCESS table in a form limited to in-frame rearrangements. Some clones are lacking; in checked studies, under half of them reflect an unresolved V gene, and why the rest are absent is not known. V and J calls and clone size are copied from that table; D and trimming were computed from the DNA. This sample gives about 35,000 clones in total; approximately 90% of them show up just once. The biggest ten clones account for approximately 11% of the sample.

In the paper's terms, the time point label means: about 28 days (+/-7) after the second vaccine dose. AZD1222 recipients with second doses at about 4 weeks or about 12 weeks were pooled, because spike-specific TCR depth and breadth did not differ between schedules. Vaccinee samples came from UK trials COV001 and COV002, including a single-blind randomized controlled phase 2/3 trial of AZD1222 (ChAdOx1 nCoV-19) in healthy adults. Trial participant PBMC samples were collected at day 0 and day 28 after the second dose for TCRbeta chain sequencing. The sequence is built from TRBV5-4 and TRBJ1-2, with TRBD1 matching 8 junction bases. The sample here was peripheral blood, taken 28 days after the second AZD1222 dose. This clonotype was obtained from an adult who received the AZD1222 COVID-19 vaccine. The CDR3 region has the sequence CASSTIRGPGGYTF. The bases are TGTGCCAGCAGCACCATCAGGGGGCCGGGTGGCTACACCTTC.